This TCR beta chain was profiled in a study of patients and donors after allogeneic stem cell transplantation. Germline V gene data show CDR1 as GTSNPN and CDR2 as SVGIG (reference sequence). This CDR3 comprises 13 residues. With 4 bases removed from V and 6 bases from J, the gap between germline ends came to 13 bases. TCRdb used MiXCR to reprocess the RT-PCR reads, holding one entry per CDR3 protein. The top ten hold 33% of the sample, which has roughly 190,000 distinct CDR3 sequences, 41% seen once. Source material: blood, either unsorted or a sorted T cell fraction (not recorded which). The V call is TRBV30, the J call TRBJ1-5; weak D call: TRBD1 (5 bases). This clonotype was sampled from a human donor who was either an allogeneic HSCT recipient or a stem cell or donor lymphocyte infusion donor (not recorded which). It is not recorded whose cells these are; they may come from a transplant donor. The CDR3 DNA reads as TGTGCCTGGACTACCAGGGTCGGTCAGCCCCAGCATTTT. It codes for CAWTTRVGQPQHF.